This passage covers 14 T cell receptor beta chains from one sample sequenced in a study of cytomegalovirus exposure and HLA in healthy donors. The PCR contained 60 Vbeta and 13 Jbeta primers. This table comes from immunoSEQ multiplex PCR, and its TCRdb copy is limited to in-frame clones, with some not included. The repertoire holds around 100,000 clones, with 78% as singletons. Source material: PBMCs. All receptors come from a woman between 40 and 50 years old in good health and CMV-seropositive.

The chain recombines TRBV10-1 with TRBJ2-1; 8 bases agree with TRBD2. J gave up 7 bases and V 3 bases, and 5 bases lay outside the gene matches. Germline CDR1 WNHNN, CDR2 SYGVQD (reference sequence). The CDR3 has 14 residues. CDR3 protein: CASSEAGVPNEQFF. DNA for the CDR3: TGCGCCAGCAGTGAAGCGGGAGTGCCGAATGAGCAGTTCTTC.

This chain links TRBV2 with TRBJ2-5; tentative D call: TRBD2 (5 bases). Germline V gene data show CDR1 as SNHLY and CDR2 as FYNNEI. V was shortened by 7 bases and J by 1 base, with 19 bases between the two germline ends. The CDR3 length is 16 residues. CDR3 sequence: CASKKEAGAVQETQYF. In DNA form, the CDR3 reads TGTGCCAGCAAAAAGGAGGCAGGAGCGGTCCAAGAGACCCAGTACTTC.

The DNA for the CDR3 is TGTGCCACATCCCAAGAGACCCAGTACTTC. It codes for CATSQETQYF. The chain is built from TRBV2 and TRBJ2-5; D unclear. The CDR3 sequence is 10 residues long. In germline, CDR1 is SNHLY, CDR2 FYNNEI. Trimming left V 10 bases short and J 1 base short, with 4 bases between.

This chain joins TRBV28 and TRBJ2-7; 7 positions agree with TRBD1. Germline lookup yields CDR1 MDHEN and CDR2 SYDVKM. J gave up 5 bases and V 6 bases, and 19 bases lay outside the gene matches. This CDR3 comprises 17 residues. The CDR3 DNA reads TGTGCCAGCAGAGTTTCACGAGGGGGCGCCTTGCTGAACGAGCAGTACTTC. This sequence encodes CASRVSRGGALLNEQYF.

This clone was seen more than once but under ten times. This chain uses TRBV4-1 with TRBJ1-1; D gene ambiguous. Germline V gives CDR1 MGHRA, CDR2 YSYEKL. The CDR3 consists of 16 residues. Trimming cost V 3 bases and J 1 base, with 15 bases left between them. The chain's CDR3 is CASSHVPGRSNTEAFF. Written as DNA, the CDR3 is TGCGCCAGCAGCCACGTCCCGGGAAGATCGAACACTGAAGCTTTCTTT.

The rearrangement uses TRBV27 and TRBJ1-2; TRBD1 agrees at 7 bases. The CDR3 loop spans 14 amino acids. Germline V gene sequence: CDR1 MNHEY, CDR2 SMNVEV (reference sequence). J was trimmed by 4 bases and V by 6 bases; bases with no gene match: 8. CDR3 region: CASSPTGMAYGYTF. The DNA for the CDR3 is TGTGCCAGCAGCCCGACAGGGATGGCCTATGGCTACACCTTC.

The chain links TRBV4-2 to TRBJ2-4, with 10 bases fitting TRBD2. Germline loops: CDR1 LGHNA, CDR2 YNFKEQ. The V and J ends lost 1 base and 6 bases, in that order; junction bases with no gene match: 12. This CDR3 spans 18 amino acids. The CDR3 bases are TGTGCCAGCAGCCAAGGTCCCCCGCTAGCGGGAGTGCCAAACATTCAGTACTTC. It encodes CASSQGPPLAGVPNIQYF.

V and J are TRBV5-1 and TRBJ1-2; maybe TRBD1 (6 bases). V was pared by 3 bases and J by 2 bases, with 17 bases between. CDR3 length: 16 amino acids. Germline-derived CDR1 and CDR2 are SGHRS and YFSETQ. As DNA, the CDR3 is TGCGCCAGCAGCTGGACGTGGGACACTTCAAACTATGGCTACACCTTC. Residues: CASSWTWDTSNYGYTF. The full variable domain, completed using reference TRBV5-1 and TRBJ1-2, is KAGVTQTPRYLIKTRGQQVTLSCSPISGHRSVSWYQQTPGQGLQFLFEYFSETQRNKGNFPGRFSGRQFSNSRSEMNVSTLELGDSALYLCASSWTWDTSNYGYTFGSGTRLTVV.

This chain uses TRBV5-1 with TRBJ1-2; perhaps TRBD1 as D (5 bases). Germline CDR1 reads SGHRS; CDR2 reads YFSETQ. The CDR3 contains 15 residues. V lost 2 bases, J lost 4 bases, and 15 bases lay in between. The CDR3 region is CASSLSLQDSYGYTF. The DNA of the CDR3 is TGCGCCAGCAGCTTATCCCTACAGGATTCCTATGGCTACACCTTC.

The chain joins TRBV5-8 to TRBJ2-1; the match to TRBD2 covers 11 bases. This CDR3 is 16 amino acids long. CDR1 and CDR2 from the germline V gene are SGHTS and YDEGEE. After removal of 5 bases from V and 8 bases from J, the junction contained 12 bases not matched to a gene. CDR3 nucleotide sequence: TGTGCCAGCAGTTTCTTTAGCGGGAGGGCCGACCATGAGCAGTTCTTC. This encodes CASSFFSGRADHEQFF.

The J gene is TRBJ1-1, the V gene TRBV9, with D maybe TRBD1 (5 bases). The CDR3 extends over 19 amino acids. The germline CDR1 and CDR2 sequences are SGDLS and YYNGEE. V dropped 0 bases and J dropped 4 bases, with 25 bases sitting between them. CDR3 protein: CASSVGGARATSGGTEAFF. CDR3 nucleotide sequence: TGTGCCAGCAGCGTAGGAGGAGCCAGAGCCACCTCGGGGGGCACTGAAGCTTTCTTT.

This clone came up a few times. V usage is TRBV5-1 and J usage is TRBJ2-4; possible D gene TRBD2, 7 bases. V lost 1 base, J lost 8 bases, and 13 bases lay in between. This CDR3 is 14 amino acids long. The germline V gene has CDR1 SGHRS and CDR2 YFSETQ. Here the CDR3 reads CASSLSGEGDIQYF. In DNA, the CDR3 is TGCGCCAGCAGCTTGTCGGGGGAGGGGGACATTCAGTACTTC.

The chain recombines TRBV5-1 with TRBJ1-4; the D is unclear. The CDR3 consists of 15 residues. Germline V CDR1 and CDR2: SGHRS, YFSETQ. V lost 0 bases and J lost 5, with 11 bases in between. The DNA of the CDR3 is TGCGCCAGCAGCTTGGGCGGTTTGGTAAATGAAAAACTGTTTTTT. This translates into CASSLGGLVNEKLFF.

V and J are TRBV28 and TRBJ2-7, with 11 bases that match TRBD2. Germline CDR1 reads MDHEN; CDR2 reads SYDVKM. After removal of 8 bases from V and 4 bases from J, the junction contained 7 bases not matched to a gene. This CDR3 has 14 residues. The DNA for the CDR3 is TGTGCCAGCCATAGCGGGAGGGCCCTTTACGAGCAGTACTTC. It translates to CASHSGRALYEQYF.